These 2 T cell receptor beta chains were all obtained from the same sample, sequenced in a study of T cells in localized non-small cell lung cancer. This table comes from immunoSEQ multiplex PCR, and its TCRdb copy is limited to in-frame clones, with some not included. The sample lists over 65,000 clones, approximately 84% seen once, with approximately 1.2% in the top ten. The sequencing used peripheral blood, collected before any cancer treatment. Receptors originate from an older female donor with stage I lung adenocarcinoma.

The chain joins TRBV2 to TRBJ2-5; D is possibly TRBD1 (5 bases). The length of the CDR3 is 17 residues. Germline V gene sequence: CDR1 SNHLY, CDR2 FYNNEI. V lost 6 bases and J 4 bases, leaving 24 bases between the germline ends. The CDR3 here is CASRLSTQGSERETQYF. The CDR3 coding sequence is TGTGCCAGCAGGCTTTCGACGCAGGGTTCGGAGAGAGAGACCCAGTACTTC.

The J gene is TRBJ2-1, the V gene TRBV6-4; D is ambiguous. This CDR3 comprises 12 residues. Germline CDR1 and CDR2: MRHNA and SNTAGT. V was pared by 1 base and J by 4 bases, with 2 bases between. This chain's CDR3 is CASSDLYNEQFF. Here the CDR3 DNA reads TGTGCCAGCAGTGACTTGTACAATGAGCAGTTCTTC.